The 24 T cell receptor beta chains listed next were all sequenced from one sample in a study of regulatory T cells in long-lasting Graves disease. Researchers made TCR beta libraries by using iRepertoire HTBI primers and running Arm-PCR on CDR3 regions. TCRdb fed the multiplex PCR reads into MiXCR, producing one record per CDR3 protein. The sample gives over 500,000 distinct CDR3 sequences, roughly 15% of which show up once; 15% to 20% is in the top ten. Documented time point: newly diagnosed GD, antithyroid drugs for less than 3 months. PBMC-extracted RNA yielded the TCR library. These sequences were also reported in another study, on T cells in Graves' hyperthyroidism and ophthalmopathy.

The sequencing used peripheral blood mononuclear cells (PBMCs), collected at new diagnosis, from a patient treated with antithyroid drugs. These receptors all come from a woman aged 25 to 45 with Graves disease.

The gene calls are TRBV7-9 and TRBJ2-1; D is perhaps TRBD2 (5 bases). Trimming left V 2 bases short and J 5 bases short, with 19 bases between. From germline, CDR1 is SEHNR and CDR2 FQNEAQ (reference sequence). The CDR3 is 17 amino acids. This CDR3 reads CASSLKWTGIRDNEQFF. As DNA, the CDR3 is TGTGCCAGCAGCTTAAAGTGGACGGGGATACGGGACAATGAGCAGTTCTTC.

The J gene is TRBJ2-7, the V gene TRBV7-3, with 7 bases that match TRBD1. This CDR3 region has 15 residues. J was trimmed by 6 bases and V by 0 bases; bases with no gene match: 8. Looked up from germline, CDR1 is SGHTA and CDR2 is FQGTGA. This CDR3 reads CASSLTGQVLGEQYF. CDR3 bases: TGTGCCAGCAGCTTAACTGGACAGGTGCTTGGCGAGCAGTACTTC.

The rearrangement uses TRBV5-5 and TRBJ1-6; no reliable D call. The germline V gene encodes CDR1 SGHKS and CDR2 YYEKEE (reference sequence). This CDR3 comprises 14 residues. Trimming took 2 bases from V and 10 from J, leaving 13 bases between them. CDR3 DNA: TGTGCCAGCAGCTTTAGGAGCAATGACTCACCCCTCCACTTT. Its translation: CASSFRSNDSPLHF. The variable domain in full, with the rest retrieved from reference TRBV5-5 and TRBJ1-6, is DAGVTQSPTHLIKTRGQQVTLRCSPISGHKSVSWYQQVLGQGPQFIFQYYEKEERGRGNFPDRFSARQFPNYSSELNVNALLLGDSALYLCASSFRSNDSPLHFGNGTRLTVT.

There are many counts of this clonotype. The J gene is TRBJ1-2, the V gene TRBV28, with 9 bases matching TRBD1. Unmatched junction bases numbered 16, after V lost 10 bases and J lost 4 bases. CDR1 and CDR2 from the germline V gene are MDHEN and SYDVKM. There are 16 residues in the CDR3. For the CDR3, the DNA is TGTGCCACCTCCGGTGGGACAGGGCCCCCCCCCTATGGCTACACCTTC. As protein: CATSGGTGPPPYGYTF.

This clonotype has only a few counts. This chain connects TRBV5-1 to TRBJ2-5; D not resolved. Germline-derived CDR1 and CDR2 are SGHRS and YFSETQ. The CDR3 is made up of 13 amino acids. V dropped 1 base and J dropped 0 bases, with 4 bases sitting between them. The CDR3 DNA reads TGCGCCAGCAGCTTGCGCAACCAAGAGACCCAGTACTTC. Translation: CASSLRNQETQYF.

The rearrangement links TRBV12-3 or TRBV12-4 to TRBJ2-3; TRBD2 matches at 10 bases. Trimming took 5 bases from V and 4 from J; bases not matched to a gene: 6. The CDR3 is made up of 15 amino acids. CDR3 coding DNA: TGTGCCAGCAGTACAAGCGGGAGGGCCCCAGATACGCAGTATTTT. Translated: CASSTSGRAPDTQYF.

This clonotype was recorded a few times. The chain joins TRBV18 to TRBJ2-7, with TRBD1 matching 8 bases. Trimming at V came to 2 bases and at J to 3 bases, leaving 3 bases not matched to a gene. Germline assignment: CDR1 KGHSH and CDR2 LQKENI. The CDR3 covers 14 residues. CDR3 residues: CASSPVGQDYEQYF. CDR3 nucleotide sequence: TGTGCCAGCTCACCAGTGGGACAGGACTACGAGCAGTACTTC.

This rearrangement joins TRBV9 to TRBJ1-4; no reliable D call. V lost 0 bases to trimming and J lost 3 bases, with 12 bases between them. Germline values: CDR1 SGDLS, CDR2 YYNGEE. This CDR3 spans 16 amino acids. This CDR3 is CASSVGQVGSNEKLFF. CDR3 DNA sequence: TGTGCCAGCAGCGTAGGGCAGGTTGGCTCTAATGAAAAACTGTTTTTT. Full variable domain (remainder filled in from reference TRBV9 and TRBJ1-4): DSGVTQTPKHLITATGQRVTLRCSPRSGDLSVYWYQQSLDQGLQFLIQYYNGEERAKGNILERFSAQQFPDLHSELNLSSLELGDSALYFCASSVGQVGSNEKLFFGSGTQLSVL.

This clonotype was seen at least ten times. At one end the junction does not follow the germline gene, possibly because of a read error. J is TRBJ2-7 and V is TRBV5-1; D not resolved. In germline, CDR1 is SGHRS, CDR2 YFSETQ. The CDR3 spans 12 residues. The CDR3 sequence: CASSLIGYEQYF. CDR3 DNA: TGTGCCAGCAGCTTAATCGGTTACGAGCAGTACTTC.

This clonotype occurred many times. V and J are TRBV28 and TRBJ2-7; the D gene is possibly TRBD1 (5 bases). The V and J ends lost 1 base and 4 bases respectively, with 23 bases between them. In germline, CDR1 is MDHEN, CDR2 SYDVKM. This CDR3 spans 18 amino acids. CDR3 nucleotides: TGTGCCAGCAGTTTATTAGGGGTTTGGAGCAGGAAACCTTACGAGCAGTACTTC. This codes for CASSLLGVWSRKPYEQYF.

This clonotype was counted ten times or more. The chain employs TRBV6-2 or TRBV6-3 and TRBJ2-3; D remains ambiguous. This CDR3 is 17 amino acids long. Germline assignment: CDR1 MNHEY and CDR2 SVGEGT. V was cut by 5 bases and J by 3 bases, with 21 bases left in between. The CDR3, as DNA: TGTGCCAGCAGTGAACCGAAGAGGAACGGACGGACAGATACGCAGTATTTT. Translated, it gives CASSEPKRNGRTDTQYF.

This clonotype was observed a few times. The rearrangement links TRBV14 to TRBJ2-7; 8 bases are a match to TRBD1. The CDR3 extends over 14 amino acids. V dropped 4 bases and J dropped 4; count of bases not matched to a gene: 6. Germline V CDR1 and CDR2: SGHDN, FVKESK. The CDR3: CASSLTGVHYEQYF. CDR3 in DNA: TGTGCCAGCAGCCTGACAGGGGTCCATTACGAGCAGTACTTC.

This clonotype was picked up a small number of times. The chain joins TRBV28 to TRBJ1-1; weak D call: TRBD1 (5 bases). With 2 bases removed from V and 3 bases from J, the gap between germline ends came to 10 bases. CDR3 size: 14 residues. Germline CDR1 reads MDHEN; CDR2 reads SYDVKM. CDR3 nucleotide sequence: TGTGCCAGCAGTTTACGGGGGTTTGACACTGAAGCTTTCTTT. Its protein product is CASSLRGFDTEAFF.

This clonotype showed up just a few times. With a much larger clone just one base away, this may be a read error. V and J are TRBV2 and TRBJ2-2, with no clear D. V was trimmed by 7 bases and J by 1 base, leaving 10 bases between them. Germline assignment: CDR1 SNHLY and CDR2 FYNNEI. This CDR3 has 14 residues. CDR3 in DNA: TGTGCCAGCACCGAAGCCGTGAACACCGGGGAGCTGTTTTTT. Amino acid sequence: CASTEAVNTGELFF.

This clonotype was seen only a few times. The V gene is TRBV25-1, the J gene TRBJ1-2; D gene ambiguous. Germline V gene lookup returns CDR1 MGHDK and CDR2 SYGVNS. This CDR3 contains 15 residues. The V gene lost 4 bases and the J gene lost 3 bases, with 15 bases spanning the gap. The CDR3 DNA reads as TGTGCCAGCAGTGTTTCGATGGGAGGTCACTATGGCTACACCTTC. Its protein is CASSVSMGGHYGYTF.

V is TRBV20-1 and J is TRBJ2-3, with 9 bases that match TRBD2. The CDR3 extends over 16 amino acids. From germline, CDR1 is DFQATT and CDR2 SNEGSKA (reference sequence). V lost 2 bases and J lost 0; bases outside the gene matches: 6. The CDR3 DNA is TGCAGTGCTAGACAATTAGCGGGAGCTAGCACAGATACGCAGTATTTT. Translated: CSARQLAGASTDTQYF.

A few counts support this clonotype. This chain joins TRBV19 and TRBJ2-5; D gene ambiguous. The CDR3 runs 14 residues. Germline lookup yields CDR1 LNHDA and CDR2 SQIVND (reference sequence). V lost 5 bases and J lost 2, with 12 bases in between. The CDR3 sequence: CASSPTVTQETQYF. The CDR3, as DNA: TGTGCCAGTAGTCCTACGGTCACACAAGAGACCCAGTACTTC.

This clonotype appeared many times. The rearrangement joins TRBV10-3 to TRBJ1-5; 8 bases match TRBD1. V gave up 2 bases and J gave up 0 bases; unmatched junction bases: 6. Germline values: CDR1 ENHRY, CDR2 SYGVKD. CDR3 length equals 17 residues. CDR3 residues: CAISENQGANSNQPQHF. DNA of the CDR3: TGTGCCATCAGTGAGAATCAGGGGGCGAATAGCAATCAGCCCCAGCATTTT.

This clonotype was counted ten times or more. The rearrangement uses TRBV28 and TRBJ2-1; 9 bases align to TRBD2. CDR3 length: 15 amino acids. Losses at the gene ends were 7 bases for V and 7 bases for J; bases not matched to a gene: 11. Germline V gene sequence: CDR1 MDHEN, CDR2 SYDVKM. The chain's CDR3 is CASTSTSGLGNEQFF. In nucleotides, the CDR3 is TGTGCCAGCACCTCGACTAGCGGACTTGGTAATGAGCAGTTCTTC.

V usage is TRBV4-1 and J usage is TRBJ2-5; D remains unclear. The CDR3 spans 14 residues. Germline V gives CDR1 MGHRA, CDR2 YSYEKL. Trimming took 4 bases from V and 0 from J, leaving 9 bases between them. CDR3 sequence: CASSPQKYQETQYF. CDR3 nucleotides: TGCGCCAGCAGCCCACAGAAGTACCAAGAGACCCAGTACTTC.

This clonotype was observed a handful of times. V usage is TRBV4-1 and J usage is TRBJ2-3; D unresolved. The V end was cut by 1 base, the J end by 1 base, with 9 bases between. The CDR3 has 15 amino acids. CDR1 and CDR2 from the germline V gene are MGHRA and YSYEKL. This CDR3 is CASSQGMYGTDTQYF. In nucleotides, the CDR3 is TGCGCCAGCAGCCAAGGAATGTATGGCACAGATACGCAGTATTTT.

This chain uses TRBV10-1 with TRBJ2-1; TRBD2 aligns across 10 bases. Unmatched junction bases numbered 8, after V lost 5 bases and J lost 1 base. This CDR3 comprises 17 residues. Germline values: CDR1 WNHNN, CDR2 SYGVQD (reference sequence). This chain's CDR3 is CASSRAGGPRSYNEQFF. The CDR3 DNA sequence: TGCGCCAGCAGTAGAGCGGGAGGGCCAAGGTCCTACAATGAGCAGTTCTTC.

The V call is TRBV2, the J call TRBJ2-7, with 11 bases that match TRBD1. Trimming took 1 base from V and 2 from J; bases not matched to a gene: 7. The germline V gene encodes CDR1 SNHLY and CDR2 FYNNEI. This CDR3 has 17 amino acids. The CDR3 DNA follows: TGTGCCAGCAGTGAAGAAATCAGGACAGGGGGCCCCTACGAGCAGTACTTC. It translates to CASSEEIRTGGPYEQYF. The full variable domain, in which reference TRBV2 and TRBJ2-7 provide the parts outside the CDR3, is EPEVTQTPSHQVTQMGQEVILRCVPISNHLYFYWYRQILGQKVEFLVSFYNNEISEKSEIFDDQFSVERPDGSNFTLKIRSTKLEDSAMYFCASSEEIRTGGPYEQYFGPGTRLTVT.

J is TRBJ2-1 and V is TRBV3-1; D perhaps matches TRBD2 (5 bases). V was shortened by 3 bases and J by 8 bases, with 11 bases between the two germline ends. CDR3 length: 13 residues. Germline CDR1 and CDR2: LGHDT and YNNKEL (reference sequence). For the CDR3, the DNA is TGTGCCAGCAGCCAGAGAGGGTACGATGAGCAGTTCTTC. It codes for CASSQRGYDEQFF.